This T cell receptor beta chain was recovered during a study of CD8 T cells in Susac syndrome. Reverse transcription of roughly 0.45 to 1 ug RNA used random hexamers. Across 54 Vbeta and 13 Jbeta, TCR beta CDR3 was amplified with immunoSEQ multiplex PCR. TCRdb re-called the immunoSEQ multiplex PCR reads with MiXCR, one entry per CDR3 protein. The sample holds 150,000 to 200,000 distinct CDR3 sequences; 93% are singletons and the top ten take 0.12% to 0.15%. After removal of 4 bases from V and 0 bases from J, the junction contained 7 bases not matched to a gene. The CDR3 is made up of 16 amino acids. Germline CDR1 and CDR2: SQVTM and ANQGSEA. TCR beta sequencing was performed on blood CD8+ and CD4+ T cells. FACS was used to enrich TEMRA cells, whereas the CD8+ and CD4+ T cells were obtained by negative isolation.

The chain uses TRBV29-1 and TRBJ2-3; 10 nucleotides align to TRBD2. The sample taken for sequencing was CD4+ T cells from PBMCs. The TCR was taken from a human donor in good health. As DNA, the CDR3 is TGCAGCGTTGTAGCGGGGGGTCAAGGGAGCACAGATACGCAGTATTTT. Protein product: CSVVAGGQGSTDTQYF.